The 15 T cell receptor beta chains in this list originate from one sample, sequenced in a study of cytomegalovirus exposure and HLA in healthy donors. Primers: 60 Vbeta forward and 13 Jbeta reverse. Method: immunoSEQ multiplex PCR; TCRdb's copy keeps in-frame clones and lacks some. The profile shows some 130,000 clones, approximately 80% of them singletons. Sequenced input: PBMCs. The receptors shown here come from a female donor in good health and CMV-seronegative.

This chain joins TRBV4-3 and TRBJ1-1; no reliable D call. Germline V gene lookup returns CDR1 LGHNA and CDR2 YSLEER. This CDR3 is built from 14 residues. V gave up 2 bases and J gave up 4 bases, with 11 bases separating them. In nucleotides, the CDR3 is TGCGCCAGCAGCCAATCCGGTGAGGGCACTGAAGCTTTCTTT. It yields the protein CASSQSGEGTEAFF.

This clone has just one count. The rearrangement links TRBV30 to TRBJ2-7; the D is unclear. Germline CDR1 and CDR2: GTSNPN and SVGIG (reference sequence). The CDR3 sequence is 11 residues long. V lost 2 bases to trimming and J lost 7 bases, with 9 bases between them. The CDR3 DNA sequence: TGTGCCTGGAGTCAAAGCCGGGAGCAGTACTTC. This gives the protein CAWSQSREQYF.

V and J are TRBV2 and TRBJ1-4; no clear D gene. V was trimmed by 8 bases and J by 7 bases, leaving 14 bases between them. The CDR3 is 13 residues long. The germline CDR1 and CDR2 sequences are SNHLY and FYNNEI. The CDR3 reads CASSEVDGEKLFF. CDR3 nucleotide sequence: TGTGCCAGCTCCGAGGTTGATGGTGAAAAACTGTTTTTT.

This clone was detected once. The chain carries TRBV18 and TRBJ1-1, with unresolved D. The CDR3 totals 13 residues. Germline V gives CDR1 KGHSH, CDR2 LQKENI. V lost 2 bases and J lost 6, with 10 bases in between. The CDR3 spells CASSPRREAEAFF. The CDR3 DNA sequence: TGTGCCAGCTCACCAAGGCGCGAGGCTGAAGCTTTCTTT.

CDR3 residues: CASSQEGRDDYGYTF. CDR3 DNA sequence: TGCGCCAGCAGCCAAGAAGGCAGGGATGACTATGGCTACACCTTC. V gene TRBV4-3 combines with J gene TRBJ1-2; TRBD1 is a possible D gene (5 bases). Germline V lookup: CDR1 LGHNA, CDR2 YSLEER. The germline V and J ends were trimmed by 0 bases and 3 bases, with 11 bases remaining between them. The CDR3 consists of 15 residues.

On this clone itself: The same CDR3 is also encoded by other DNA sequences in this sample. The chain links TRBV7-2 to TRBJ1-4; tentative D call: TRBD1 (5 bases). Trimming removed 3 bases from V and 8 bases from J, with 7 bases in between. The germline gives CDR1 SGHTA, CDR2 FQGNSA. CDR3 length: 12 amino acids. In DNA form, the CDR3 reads TGTGCCAGCAGCTTGCAGGGCGAAAAACTGTTTTTT. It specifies CASSLQGEKLFF.

CDR3 in amino acids: CASSPSSSPPGEKLFF. For the CDR3, the DNA is TGTGCCAGCAGCCCAAGCTCTTCCCCACCGGGAGAAAAACTGTTTTTT. The chain uses TRBV5-4 and TRBJ1-4; D uncertain. The V gene lost 4 bases and the J gene lost 8 bases, with 21 bases spanning the gap. This CDR3 has 16 residues. From germline, CDR1 is SGHNT and CDR2 YYREEE (reference sequence).

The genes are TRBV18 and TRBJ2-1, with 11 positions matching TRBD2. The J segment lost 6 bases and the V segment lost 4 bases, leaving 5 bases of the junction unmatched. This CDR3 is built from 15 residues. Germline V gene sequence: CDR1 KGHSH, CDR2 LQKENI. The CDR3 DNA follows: TGTGCCAGCTCACTCTTAGCGGGAGGGACCAATGAGCAGTTCTTC. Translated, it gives CASSLLAGGTNEQFF.

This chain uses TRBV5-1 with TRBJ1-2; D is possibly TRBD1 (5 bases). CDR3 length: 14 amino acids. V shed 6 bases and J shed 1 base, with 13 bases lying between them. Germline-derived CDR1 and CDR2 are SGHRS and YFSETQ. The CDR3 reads CASTRGGSNYGYTF. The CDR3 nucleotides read TGCGCCAGCACCCGGGGGGGGAGTAACTATGGCTACACCTTC.

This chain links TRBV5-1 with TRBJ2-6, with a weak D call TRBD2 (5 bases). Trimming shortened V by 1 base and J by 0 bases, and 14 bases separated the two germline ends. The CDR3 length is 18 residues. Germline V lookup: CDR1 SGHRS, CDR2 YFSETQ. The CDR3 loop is CASSLRSSGTSGANVLTF. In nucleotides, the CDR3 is TGCGCCAGCAGCTTGAGGTCCAGCGGAACCTCTGGGGCCAACGTCCTGACTTTC.

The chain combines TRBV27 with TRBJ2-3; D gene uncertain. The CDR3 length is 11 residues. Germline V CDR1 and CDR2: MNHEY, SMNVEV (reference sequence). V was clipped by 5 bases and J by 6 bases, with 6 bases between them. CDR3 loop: CASSSVDTQYF. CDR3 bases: TGTGCCAGCAGTAGCGTGGATACGCAGTATTTT.

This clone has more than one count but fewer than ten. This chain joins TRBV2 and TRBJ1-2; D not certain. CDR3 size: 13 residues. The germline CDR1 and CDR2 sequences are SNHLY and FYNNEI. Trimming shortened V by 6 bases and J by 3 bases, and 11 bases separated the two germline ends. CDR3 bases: TGTGCCAGCAGGGTAGAACGGGACTATGGCTACACCTTC. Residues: CASRVERDYGYTF.

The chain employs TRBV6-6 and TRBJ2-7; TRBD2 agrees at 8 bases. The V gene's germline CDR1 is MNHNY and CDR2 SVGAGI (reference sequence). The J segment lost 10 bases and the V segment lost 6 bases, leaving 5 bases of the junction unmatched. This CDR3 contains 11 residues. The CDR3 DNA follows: TGTGCCAGCAGCAGCGGGGGTAGCCAGTACTTC. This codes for CASSSGGSQYF.

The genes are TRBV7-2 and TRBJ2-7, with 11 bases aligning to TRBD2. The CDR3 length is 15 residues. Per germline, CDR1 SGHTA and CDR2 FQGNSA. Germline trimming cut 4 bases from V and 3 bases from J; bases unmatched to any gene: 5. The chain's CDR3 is CASSSTGTSGYEQYF. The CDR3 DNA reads TGTGCCAGCAGCTCAACCGGGACTAGCGGCTACGAGCAGTACTTC. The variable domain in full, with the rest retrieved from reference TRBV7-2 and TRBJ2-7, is GAGVSQSPSNKVTEKGKDVELRCDPISGHTALYWYRQSLGQGLEFLIYFQGNSAPDKSGLPSDRFSAERTGGSVSTLTIQRTQQEDSAVYLCASSSTGTSGYEQYFGPGTRLTVT.

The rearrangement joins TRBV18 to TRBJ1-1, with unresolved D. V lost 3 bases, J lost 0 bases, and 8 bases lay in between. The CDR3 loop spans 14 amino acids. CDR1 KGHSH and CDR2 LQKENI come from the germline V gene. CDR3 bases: TGTGCCAGCTCACCGTTACCTATGAACACTGAAGCTTTCTTT. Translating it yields CASSPLPMNTEAFF.